This entry concerns a single T cell receptor (beta chain). The antigen is unknown. The V end lost 6 bases, the J end lost 2 bases, and 8 bases lay between the germline ends. This CDR3 spans 12 amino acids. From germline, CDR1 is DFQATT and CDR2 SNEGSKA (reference sequence). TCRdb itself ran the reads through MiXCR, one entry per CDR3 protein. The table includes about 150,000 distinct CDR3 sequences, around 20% detected once. The sample originates from a study of T cell repertoires in cytomegalovirus infection. Study outcomes and limitations: The study found HLA-C-restricted CMV-specific TCR beta clonotypes dominating the ex vivo response.

The sequencing input was PBMCs. The receptor comes from a human donor in good health (CMV status not recorded). Some clones in this sample may be carry-over from other donors' samples. The chain joins TRBV20-1 to TRBJ1-5, with D uncertain. DNA of the CDR3: TGCAGTGCCACACGCGGCAATCAGCCCCAGCATTTT. Protein sequence: CSATRGNQPQHF.